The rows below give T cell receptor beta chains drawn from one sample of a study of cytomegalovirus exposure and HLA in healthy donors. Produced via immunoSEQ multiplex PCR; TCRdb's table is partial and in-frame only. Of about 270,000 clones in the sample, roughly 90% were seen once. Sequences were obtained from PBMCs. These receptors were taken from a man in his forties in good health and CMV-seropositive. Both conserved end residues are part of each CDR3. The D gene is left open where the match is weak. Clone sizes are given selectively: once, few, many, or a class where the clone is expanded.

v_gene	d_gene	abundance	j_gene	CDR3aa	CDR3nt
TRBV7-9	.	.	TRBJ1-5	CASSLGQGPNQPQHF	TGTGCCAGCAGCTTGGGCCAGGGGCCCAATCAGCCCCAGCATTTT
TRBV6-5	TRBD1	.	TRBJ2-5	CASSSGTGGRETQYF	TGTGCCAGCAGCTCTGGGACAGGGGGACGGGAGACCCAGTACTTC
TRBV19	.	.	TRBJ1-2	CASRRDFNYGYTF	TGTGCCAGTAGACGGGACTTTAACTATGGCTACACCTTC
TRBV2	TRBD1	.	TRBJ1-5	CASMGTGTDNQPQHF	TGTGCCAGCATGGGAACCGGGACAGACAATCAGCCCCAGCATTTT
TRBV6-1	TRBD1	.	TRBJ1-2	CASRTGNYGYTF	TGTGCCAGCAGGACAGGGAACTATGGCTACACCTTC
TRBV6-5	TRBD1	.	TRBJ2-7	CASSRGQGASEQYF	TGTGCCAGCAGTCGGGGACAGGGGGCCTCCGAGCAGTACTTC
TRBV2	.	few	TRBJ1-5	CASSRQAFNQPQHF	TGTGCCAGCAGCAGACAGGCTTTCAATCAGCCCCAGCATTTT
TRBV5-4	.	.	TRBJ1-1	CASSLWGGSEAFF	TGTGCCAGCAGCTTGTGGGGGGGCAGCGAAGCTTTCTTT
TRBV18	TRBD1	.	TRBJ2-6	CASSGQGSGANVLTF	TGTGCCAGCTCAGGACAGGGCTCTGGGGCCAACGTCCTGACTTTC
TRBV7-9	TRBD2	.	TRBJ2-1	CASSPPFRLAGSDEQFF	TGTGCCAGCAGCCCACCATTCCGCTTAGCGGGAAGCGATGAGCAGTTCTTC
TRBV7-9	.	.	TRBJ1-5	CASSLDSSNQPQHF	TGTGCCAGCAGCTTAGACTCTAGCAATCAGCCCCAGCATTTT
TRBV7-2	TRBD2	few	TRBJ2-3	CASSFKRLADTDTQYF	TGTGCCAGCAGCTTTAAGAGACTAGCGGACACAGATACGCAGTATTTT
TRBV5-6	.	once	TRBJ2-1	CASSLGRGYNEQFF	TGTGCCAGCAGCTTGGGCCGGGGCTACAATGAGCAGTTCTTC
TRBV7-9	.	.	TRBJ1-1	CASSLTREFTEAFF	TGTGCCAGCAGCTTGACCCGGGAGTTCACTGAAGCTTTCTTT
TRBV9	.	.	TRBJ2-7	CASSVGGSGYEQYF	TGTGCCAGCAGCGTCGGAGGGTCCGGGTACGAGCAGTACTTC
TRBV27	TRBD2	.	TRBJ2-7	CASSFYGRTDEQYF	TGTGCCAGCAGTTTCTACGGGAGGACCGACGAGCAGTACTTC
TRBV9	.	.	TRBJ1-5	CASSPGPSDQPQHF	TGTGCCAGCAGCCCGGGTCCCTCGGATCAGCCCCAGCATTTT
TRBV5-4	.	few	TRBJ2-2	CASSLARGGTGELFF	TGTGCCAGCAGCTTGGCCCGGGGAGGAACCGGGGAGCTGTTTTTT
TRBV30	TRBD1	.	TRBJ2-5	CAWSVPGQQKTQYF	TGTGCCTGGAGTGTCCCGGGACAGCAAAAGACCCAGTACTTC
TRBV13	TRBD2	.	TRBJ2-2	CASSLPLGLAATGELFF	TGTGCCAGCAGCTTACCCTTAGGGCTAGCGGCCACCGGGGAGCTGTTTTTT
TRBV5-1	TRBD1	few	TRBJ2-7	CASSLGQGPYEQYF	TGCGCCAGCAGCTTGGGACAGGGTCCCTACGAGCAGTACTTC
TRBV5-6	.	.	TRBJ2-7	CASSLGRRNNEQYF	TGTGCCAGCAGCTTGGGCAGGCGAAACAACGAGCAGTACTTC
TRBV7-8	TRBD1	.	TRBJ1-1	CASSLARYRGTEAFF	TGTGCCAGCAGCTTAGCCAGATACAGGGGTACTGAAGCTTTCTTT
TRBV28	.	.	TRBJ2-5	CATGSQQETQYF	TGTGCCACAGGGTCGCAGCAAGAGACCCAGTACTTC
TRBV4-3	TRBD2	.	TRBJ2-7	CASSQLSGMGTYEQYF	TGCGCCAGCAGCCAACTTAGCGGGATGGGCACCTACGAGCAGTACTTC